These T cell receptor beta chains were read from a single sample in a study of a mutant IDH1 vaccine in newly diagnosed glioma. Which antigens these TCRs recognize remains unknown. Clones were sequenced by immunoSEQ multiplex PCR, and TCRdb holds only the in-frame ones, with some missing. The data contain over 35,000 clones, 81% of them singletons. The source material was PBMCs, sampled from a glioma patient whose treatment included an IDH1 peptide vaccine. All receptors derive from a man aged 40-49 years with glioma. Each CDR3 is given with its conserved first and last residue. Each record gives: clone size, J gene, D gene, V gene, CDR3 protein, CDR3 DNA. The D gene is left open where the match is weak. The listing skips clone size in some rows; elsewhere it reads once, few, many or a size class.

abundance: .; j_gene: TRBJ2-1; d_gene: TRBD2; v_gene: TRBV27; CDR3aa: CASSLVLAGGWYEQFF; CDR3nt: TGTGCCAGCAGTTTAGTACTAGCGGGAGGGTGGTATGAGCAGTTCTTC
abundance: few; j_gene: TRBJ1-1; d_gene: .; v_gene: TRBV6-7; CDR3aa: CASSYPPVRDHSNTEAFF; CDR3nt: TGTGCCAGCAGTTACCCCCCAGTGAGGGACCATTCGAACACTGAAGCTTTCTTT
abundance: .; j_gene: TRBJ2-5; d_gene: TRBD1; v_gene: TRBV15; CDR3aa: CATSRGTEETQYF; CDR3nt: TGTGCCACCAGCAGGGGGACAGAGGAGACCCAGTACTTC
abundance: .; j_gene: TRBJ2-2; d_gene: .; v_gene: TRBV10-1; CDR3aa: CATEPENTGELFF; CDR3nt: TGCGCCACCGAACCGGAGAACACCGGGGAGCTGTTTTTT
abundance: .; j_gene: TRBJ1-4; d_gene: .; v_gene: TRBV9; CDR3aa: CASSVGFGYNEKLFF; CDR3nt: TGTGCCAGCAGCGTAGGGTTCGGGTACAATGAAAAACTGTTTTTT
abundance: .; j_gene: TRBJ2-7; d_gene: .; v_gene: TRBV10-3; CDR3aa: CAISEWGSSYEQYF; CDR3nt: TGTGCCATCAGTGAGTGGGGGTCCTCCTACGAGCAGTACTTC
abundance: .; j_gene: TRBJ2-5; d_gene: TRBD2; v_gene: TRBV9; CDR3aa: CASSLGGVGLAGAPGETQYF; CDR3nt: TGTGCCAGCAGCCTGGGAGGGGTTGGGCTAGCGGGAGCGCCGGGGGAGACCCAGTACTTC
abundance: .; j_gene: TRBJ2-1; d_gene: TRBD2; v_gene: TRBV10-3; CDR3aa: CAISGTGTSGAGGSYNEQFF; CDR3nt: TGTGCCATCAGTGGCACCGGGACTAGCGGGGCCGGGGGCTCCTACAATGAGCAGTTCTTC
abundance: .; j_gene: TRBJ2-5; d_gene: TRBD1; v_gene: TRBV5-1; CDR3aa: CASSLVGQGIETQYF; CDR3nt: TGCGCCAGCAGCTTGGTTGGACAGGGGATAGAGACCCAGTACTTC
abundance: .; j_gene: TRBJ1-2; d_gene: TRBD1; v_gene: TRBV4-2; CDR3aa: CASRQAGTGNYGYTF; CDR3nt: TGTGCCAGCAGACAGGCCGGGACAGGGAACTATGGCTACACCTTC
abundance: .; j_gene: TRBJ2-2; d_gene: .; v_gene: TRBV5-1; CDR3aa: CASSFSYPTGELFF; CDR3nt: TGCGCCAGCAGCTTCTCATATCCCACCGGGGAGCTGTTTTTT